Following are 31 T cell receptor beta chains from one sample sequenced in a study of CXCR3-negative and CXCR3-positive naive CD8 T cells. Study-level findings and limits: Hydrophobicity of TRB CDR3s was greater in CXCR3-positive naive cells than in CXCR3-negative naive cells.

Libraries were UMI-labeled 5' RACE TRB cDNA. TCRdb processed the 5' RACE reads again and assigns one entry to each CDR3 protein, with no DNA. This sample carries fewer than 65,000 distinct CDR3 sequences, with over 4% going to the ten biggest clones. Their recognized antigens are unknown. The sequenced sample was naive CXCR3+ CD8+ T cells from blood. Regarding subset: CD45RO-CCR7+CD27+CD95- naive CD8+ T cells expressing CXCR3 (TNR3+). The receptor set was obtained from a human donor in good health. Some clones in this sample may be carry-over from other donors' samples.

The rearrangement links TRBV27 to TRBJ2-7; TCRdb selects TRBD1, and the lack of DNA leaves this call unchecked. Germline values: CDR1 MNHEY, CDR2 SMNVEV (reference sequence). The CDR3 has 17 amino acids. The CDR3 reads CASSSGTYGVSYYEQYF.

This chain connects TRBV29-1 to TRBJ2-2; TCRdb selects TRBD1, and the lack of DNA leaves this call unchecked. CDR1 and CDR2 from the germline V gene are SQVTM and ANQGSEA. There are 13 residues in the CDR3. The CDR3 loop reads CSVLGPNTGELFF.

The rearrangement links TRBV29-1 to TRBJ1-1; TCRdb names TRBD1, which stays unverified in the absence of DNA. Germline V CDR1 and CDR2: SQVTM, ANQGSEA. CDR3 length: 13 residues. Here the CDR3 reads CSVPGAGDTEAFF.

This chain links TRBV11-2 with TRBJ2-7. Germline CDR1 reads SGHAT; CDR2 reads FQNNGV. This CDR3 spans 13 amino acids. The CDR3 loop reads CASGLGTTYEQYF.

Here the CDR3 reads CASSLATIEQYF. The genes are TRBV7-9 and TRBJ2-7. Germline values: CDR1 SEHNR, CDR2 FQNEAQ (reference sequence). This CDR3 contains 12 residues.

This chain uses TRBV13 with TRBJ2-4. The CDR3 runs 13 residues. The germline V gene encodes CDR1 PRHDT and CDR2 FYEKMQ (reference sequence). CDR3 sequence: CASSPVGQNIQYF.

The genes are TRBV29-1 and TRBJ2-7. The CDR3 runs 11 residues. Germline V gene data show CDR1 as SQVTM and CDR2 as ANQGSEA. The CDR3 protein is CSVGYGDEQYF.

The chain couples TRBV24-1 to TRBJ2-1. Germline CDR1 and CDR2: KGHDR and SFDVKD. CDR3 size: 14 residues. The CDR3 loop reads CATSDLRYNNEQFF.

The chain combines TRBV20-1 with TRBJ2-7; TCRdb's D gene call, TRBD2, goes unchecked for lack of DNA. CDR1 DFQATT and CDR2 SNEGSKA come from the germline V gene (reference sequence). This CDR3 region has 13 residues. This CDR3 is CSARGLSSYEQYF.

The V gene is TRBV27, the J gene TRBJ2-7. Germline loops: CDR1 MNHEY, CDR2 SMNVEV (reference sequence). The length of the CDR3 is 13 residues. CDR3 sequence reads: CASSLTSSYEQYF.

This rearrangement joins TRBV7-9 to TRBJ2-7; TCRdb returns TRBD2, unconfirmable since there is no DNA. This CDR3 spans 12 amino acids. Germline V CDR1 and CDR2: SEHNR, FQNEAQ (reference sequence). This CDR3 reads CASSYGSGEQYF.

V usage is TRBV5-1 and J usage is TRBJ2-2; TCRdb calls TRBD2, which cannot be checked without DNA. The CDR3 is 16 amino acids. Germline-derived CDR1 and CDR2 are SGHRS and YFSETQ. The chain's CDR3 is CASSPSDLRRPGELFF.

V gene TRBV12-3 or TRBV12-4 combines with J gene TRBJ1-2; the TCRdb call, TRBD1, lacks DNA for checking. This CDR3 is 15 amino acids long. The CDR3 loop is CASSYSPGARMGYTF.

J is TRBJ1-1 and V is TRBV7-9; with no DNA, the TCRdb D assignment of TRBD1 cannot be verified. The CDR3 has 17 residues. CDR1 is SEHNR and CDR2 is FQNEAQ in the germline V gene (reference sequence). This chain's CDR3 is CASSLPFRQGVLTEAFF.

The CDR3 loop is CASSAASNNEQFF. This chain uses TRBV6-1 with TRBJ2-1. The CDR3 is 13 amino acids. Germline values: CDR1 MNHNS, CDR2 SASEGT.

The chain joins TRBV6-5 to TRBJ1-4. Germline assignment: CDR1 MNHEY and CDR2 SVGAGI. CDR3 length equals 13 residues. The CDR3 protein is CASSYSSGGKLFF.

The rearrangement uses TRBV4-3 and TRBJ1-1; TCRdb calls TRBD1, which cannot be checked without DNA. Per germline, CDR1 LGHNA and CDR2 YSLEER. This CDR3 spans 14 amino acids. CDR3 region: CASTARGADTEAFF.

This chain connects TRBV21-1 to TRBJ2-7. TRBV21-1 is a pseudogene locus. The CDR3 extends over 15 amino acids. CDR3 residues: CASSKGAGISYEQYF.

This chain links TRBV28 with TRBJ2-1; TCRdb's assignment of TRBD2 cannot be checked, as there is no DNA. CDR3 size: 13 residues. Germline V gene data show CDR1 as MDHEN and CDR2 as SYDVKM. The CDR3 sequence: CASSLPSGNEQFF.

V gene TRBV20-1 combines with J gene TRBJ2-2; TCRdb calls TRBD2, which cannot be checked without DNA. CDR1 and CDR2 (germline): DFQATT, SNEGSKA (reference sequence). CDR3 length: 15 residues. The CDR3 reads CSASLAGENTGELFF.

The J gene is TRBJ1-1, the V gene TRBV9. Germline values: CDR1 SGDLS, CDR2 YYNGEE. The CDR3 consists of 13 residues. CDR3 protein: CASSVGGWTEAFF.

V is TRBV25-1 and J is TRBJ2-7. CDR3 length: 13 residues. CDR1 and CDR2 (germline): MGHDK, SYGVNS. CDR3 sequence reads: CASRGSATYEQYF.

J is TRBJ1-5 and V is TRBV20-1. This CDR3 is built from 14 residues. CDR1 and CDR2 from the germline V gene are DFQATT and SNEGSKA (reference sequence). The CDR3: CSALADNSNQPQHF.

V gene TRBV7-9 combines with J gene TRBJ1-1. The CDR3 is made up of 15 amino acids. From germline, CDR1 is SEHNR and CDR2 FQNEAQ (reference sequence). CDR3 sequence: CASSLVLPHHREAFF.

The chain recombines TRBV29-1 with TRBJ2-1; as DNA is missing, the TRBD2 call by TCRdb cannot be tested. Germline CDR1 and CDR2: SQVTM and ANQGSEA. The CDR3 sequence is 14 residues long. CDR3 sequence: CSVEHSGRANEQFF.

V usage is TRBV7-3 and J usage is TRBJ1-1; TCRdb's assignment of TRBD1 cannot be checked, as there is no DNA. The V gene's germline CDR1 is SGHTA and CDR2 FQGTGA. The CDR3 contains 14 residues. The CDR3: CASSLIVGGDEAFF.

The CDR3 loop is CASSTQGAAFF. The V call is TRBV6-2 or TRBV6-3, the J call TRBJ1-1; absent DNA, TCRdb's TRBD1 call cannot be checked. The germline V gene has CDR1 MNHEY and CDR2 SVGEGT. This CDR3 is 11 amino acids long.

J is TRBJ2-7 and V is TRBV27; the D gene TCRdb calls, TRBD1, cannot be checked with no DNA. Germline values: CDR1 MNHEY, CDR2 SMNVEV (reference sequence). This CDR3 comprises 13 residues. The CDR3 is CASGQLNSYEQYF.

The chain links TRBV7-9 to TRBJ2-1. CDR3 length equals 11 residues. The germline V gene has CDR1 SEHNR and CDR2 FQNEAQ (reference sequence). Here the CDR3 reads CASSAPDEQFF.

The J gene is TRBJ1-1, the V gene TRBV11-2. Germline V gene lookup returns CDR1 SGHAT and CDR2 FQNNGV. This CDR3 has 14 residues. The CDR3 protein is CASSLDRLHTEAFF. The variable domain in full, with the rest retrieved from reference TRBV11-2 and TRBJ1-1, is EAGVAQSPRYKIIEKRQSVAFWCNPISGHATLYWYQQILGQGPKLLIQFQNNGVVDDSQLPKDRFSAERLKGVDSTLKIQPAKLEDSAVYLCASSLDRLHTEAFFGQGTRLTVV.

The chain joins TRBV7-6 to TRBJ2-7; as DNA is missing, the TRBD1 call by TCRdb cannot be tested. The CDR3 loop spans 12 amino acids. From germline, CDR1 is SGHVS and CDR2 FNYEAQ. The CDR3 is CASSVGSREQYF.